Presented here are 26 T cell receptor beta chains from one specimen sequenced in a study of long-term antiretroviral therapy in people with HIV. Version v3.0 of the immunoSEQ assay was performed at survey level. Here immunoSEQ multiplex PCR was the method, and the copy in TCRdb shows in-frame clones only, minus some. The sample comprises about 35,000 clones, roughly 74% of which are singletons, and approximately 3.7% rests with the top ten. The sequencing here drew on unsorted PBMCs, taken 3 years after starting antiretroviral therapy. Receptor source: a man aged 50-59 years with HIV.

The J gene is TRBJ2-7, the V gene TRBV7-9; the match to TRBD2 covers 8 bases. The trim removed 2 bases at V and 2 bases at J, leaving 14 bases unmatched. The CDR3 covers 18 residues. Germline V lookup: CDR1 SEHNR, CDR2 FQNEAQ (reference sequence). CDR3 region: CASSLTKLTSAATYEQYF. The CDR3 nucleotides are TGTGCCAGCAGCTTAACGAAGCTGACTAGCGCAGCAACCTACGAGCAGTACTTC.

The genes are TRBV6-6 and TRBJ2-3; TRBD2 might be the D (5 bases). Trimming left V 2 bases short and J 5 bases short, with 5 bases between. CDR1 MNHNY and CDR2 SVGAGI come from the germline V gene (reference sequence). This CDR3 has 12 amino acids. The CDR3 sequence: CASSYGRDTQYF. The CDR3, as DNA: TGTGCCAGCAGTTACGGGAGAGATACGCAGTATTTT.

CDR3 region: CASSPRTANTEAFF. DNA of the CDR3: TGTGCCAGCAGCCCGAGGACAGCGAACACTGAAGCTTTCTTT. This chain connects TRBV9 to TRBJ1-1; tentative D call: TRBD1 (6 bases). The CDR3 sequence is 14 residues long. With 4 bases removed from V and 1 base from J, the gap between germline ends came to 11 bases. Germline CDR1 reads SGDLS; CDR2 reads YYNGEE. The whole variable domain, remainder taken from reference TRBV9 and TRBJ1-1, is DSGVTQTPKHLITATGQRVTLRCSPRSGDLSVYWYQQSLDQGLQFLIQYYNGEERAKGNILERFSAQQFPDLHSELNLSSLELGDSALYFCASSPRTANTEAFFGQGTRLTVV.

This clone was observed a few times. This rearrangement joins TRBV10-1 to TRBJ2-5, with unresolved D. Germline V gene sequence: CDR1 WNHNN, CDR2 SYGVQD (reference sequence). V shed 3 bases and J shed 4 bases, with 9 bases lying between them. The CDR3 has 13 residues. The DNA for the CDR3 is TGCGCCAGCAGTGACTTGGACCGAGAGACCCAGTACTTC. Protein: CASSDLDRETQYF.

The genes are TRBV5-8 and TRBJ2-3; TRBD1 aligns across 8 bases. CDR3 size: 15 residues. Losses at the gene ends were 2 bases for V and 5 bases for J; bases not matched to a gene: 7. Germline-derived CDR1 and CDR2 are SGHTS and YDEGEE. The CDR3 DNA sequence: TGTGCCAGCAGCTTTTTCACAGGGGGTAGAGATACGCAGTATTTT. It translates to CASSFFTGGRDTQYF. The full variable domain, rest sourced from reference TRBV5-8 and TRBJ2-3, is EAGVTQSPTHLIKTRGQQATLRCSPISGHTSVYWYQQALGLGLQFLLWYDEGEERNRGNFPPRFSGRQFPNYSSELNVNALELEDSALYLCASSFFTGGRDTQYFGPGTRLTVL.

The chain uses TRBV7-2 and TRBJ2-7, with a weak D call TRBD1 (7 bases). In germline, CDR1 is SGHTA, CDR2 FQGNSA. V lost 1 base, J lost 3 bases, and 10 bases lay in between. The CDR3 runs to 14 residues. In DNA form, the CDR3 reads TGTGCCAGCAGCTTAGGGGGGGACAGCTACGAGCAGTACTTC. It encodes CASSLGGDSYEQYF.

This clone occurred a few times. The genes are TRBV5-1 and TRBJ2-5; 7 bases are shared with TRBD1. Trimming took 4 bases from V and 1 from J; bases not matched to a gene: 7. Germline CDR1 is SGHRS and CDR2 is YFSETQ. The CDR3 runs to 15 residues. The CDR3 here is CASSMDRPSQETQYF. The DNA for the CDR3 is TGCGCCAGCAGCATGGACAGGCCCAGCCAAGAGACCCAGTACTTC.

This chain links TRBV27 with TRBJ2-3; 11 positions agree with TRBD2. Germline V gene lookup returns CDR1 MNHEY and CDR2 SMNVEV (reference sequence). This CDR3 comprises 18 residues. Trimming took 5 bases from V and 1 from J; bases not matched to a gene: 11. The CDR3 coding sequence is TGTGCCAGCAGTCGGCTAGCGGGGGGCGCGCGGGGCACAGATACGCAGTATTTT. Its translation: CASSRLAGGARGTDTQYF.

This clone has a handful of counts. This chain joins TRBV18 and TRBJ1-2; D gene unclear. Trimming pared 1 base from V and 6 bases from J, leaving 9 bases between. The CDR3 spans 13 residues. Per the germline V gene, CDR1 is KGHSH and CDR2 is LQKENI. The DNA of the CDR3 is TGTGCCAGCTCACCACGAGGGTTGGATGGCTACACCTTC. Translating it yields CASSPRGLDGYTF. Combining the CDR3 with reference TRBV18 and TRBJ1-2 gives the whole variable domain NAGVMQNPRHLVRRRGQEARLRCSPMKGHSHVYWYRQLPEEGLKFMVYLQKENIIDESGMPKERFSAEFPKEGPSILRIQQVVRGDSAAYFCASSPRGLDGYTFGSGTRLTVV.

The V call is TRBV28, the J call TRBJ2-3; D gene unclear. This CDR3 comprises 15 residues. The germline V and J ends were trimmed by 2 bases and 2 bases, with 11 bases remaining between them. The germline CDR1 and CDR2 sequences are MDHEN and SYDVKM. CDR3 DNA sequence: TGTGCCAGCAGTTTAGGTGGGTGGTCCACAGATACGCAGTATTTT. Translation gives CASSLGGWSTDTQYF.

Note on this clone: The germline gene is not matched at one end of the junction; a read error may be the cause. V gene TRBV6-4 combines with J gene TRBJ1-2; D gene uncertain. The CDR3 spans 12 residues. Germline values: CDR1 MRHNA, CDR2 SNTAGT. The CDR3 DNA reads as TGTGCCAGCACTGACGGGAGCTTTGGCTACACCTTC. Translating gives CASTDGSFGYTF.

The V call is TRBV14, the J call TRBJ2-1; D perhaps matches TRBD2 (5 bases). The V end was cut by 4 bases, the J end by 4 bases, with 17 bases between. The germline CDR1 and CDR2 sequences are SGHDN and FVKESK. CDR3 length: 16 amino acids. The DNA for the CDR3 is TGTGCCAGCAGCCCCCCCGGGGTAATTACGTACAATGAGCAGTTCTTC. Protein product: CASSPPGVITYNEQFF. The full variable domain, in which reference TRBV14 and TRBJ2-1 provide the parts outside the CDR3, is EAGVTQFPSHSVIEKGQTVTLRCDPISGHDNLYWYRRVMGKEIKFLLHFVKESKQDESGMPNNRFLAERTGGTYSTLKVQPAELEDSGVYFCASSPPGVITYNEQFFGPGTRLTVL.

The chain employs TRBV18 and TRBJ2-5; 13 bases are shared with TRBD2. The junction had 9 bases not matched to a gene; V was cut back by 6 bases and J by 5 bases. Germline assignment: CDR1 KGHSH and CDR2 LQKENI. The CDR3 has 16 residues. Here the CDR3 reads CASSRGTSGTRETQYF. As DNA, the CDR3 is TGTGCCAGCTCTCGAGGGACTAGCGGGACTCGGGAGACCCAGTACTTC.

This clone has a handful of counts. The genes are TRBV27 and TRBJ2-1; 10 nucleotides match TRBD1. Germline CDR1 MNHEY, CDR2 SMNVEV (reference sequence). The length of the CDR3 is 16 residues. Trimming at V came to 5 bases and at J to 5 bases, leaving 9 bases not matched to a gene. The CDR3 sequence: CASSPRDRGDDNEQFF. CDR3 in DNA: TGTGCCAGCAGTCCACGGGACAGGGGAGACGACAATGAGCAGTTCTTC.

DNA of the CDR3: TGTGCCAGCACCACCGAAGCCGAGGGTTACTATGGCTACACCTTC. Amino acids: CASTTEAEGYYGYTF. V gene TRBV28 combines with J gene TRBJ1-2; D not certain. Trimming took 7 bases from V and 3 from J, leaving 18 bases between them. The CDR3 extends over 15 amino acids. Germline CDR1 and CDR2: MDHEN and SYDVKM.

The rearrangement uses TRBV7-3 and TRBJ1-6, with unresolved D. Germline V gives CDR1 SGHTA, CDR2 FQGTGA. The CDR3 sequence is 20 residues long. V shed 6 bases and J shed 0 bases, with 24 bases lying between them. Here the CDR3 DNA reads TGTGCCAGCAGTCCAGAGGGCCAAGTGTTGCTTAGCTCCTATAATTCACCCCTCCACTTT. Residues: CASSPEGQVLLSSYNSPLHF.

As DNA, the CDR3 is TGTGCCAGCAGTGGGGAACAGGCCGCGAGAACTGAAGCTTTCTTT. Translation: CASSGEQAARTEAFF. The chain recombines TRBV2 with TRBJ1-1; weak D call: TRBD1 (5 bases). This CDR3 is built from 15 residues. Germline assignment: CDR1 SNHLY and CDR2 FYNNEI. Deletions cut 4 bases from V and 5 bases from J, with 17 bases between.

This clone was seen more than once but under ten times. The chain joins TRBV7-2 to TRBJ1-3; D is unresolved. The V gene lost 1 base and the J gene lost 7 bases, with 14 bases spanning the gap. The CDR3 is made up of 15 amino acids. Looked up from germline, CDR1 is SGHTA and CDR2 is FQGNSA. The CDR3 is CASSLDLGEGNTIYF. In nucleotides, the CDR3 is TGTGCCAGCAGCTTAGATCTCGGCGAAGGCAACACCATATATTTT.

The chain has TRBV9 and TRBJ2-3, with TRBD1 matching over 11 bases. CDR3 length: 18 residues. Germline values: CDR1 SGDLS, CDR2 YYNGEE. V lost 3 bases and J lost 5; bases outside the gene matches: 14. CDR3 amino acids: CASSAPREDRGPRDTQYF. CDR3 nucleotide sequence: TGTGCCAGCAGCGCCCCACGGGAGGACAGGGGGCCGAGAGATACGCAGTATTTT. Filled out from reference TRBV9 and TRBJ2-3, the complete variable domain reads DSGVTQTPKHLITATGQRVTLRCSPRSGDLSVYWYQQSLDQGLQFLIQYYNGEERAKGNILERFSAQQFPDLHSELNLSSLELGDSALYFCASSAPREDRGPRDTQYFGPGTRLTVL.

The chain links TRBV15 to TRBJ1-2, with a possible D match to TRBD1 (5 bases). Per the germline V gene, CDR1 is LNHNV and CDR2 is YYDKDF (reference sequence). CDR3 size: 16 residues. V was clipped by 0 bases and J by 4 bases, with 15 bases between them. The CDR3 loop is CATSRDRSGVGYGYTF. The DNA of the CDR3 is TGTGCCACCAGCAGAGATAGATCGGGGGTCGGCTATGGCTACACCTTC.

The CDR3 loop reads CSVVGVGDGDTQYF. The DNA for the CDR3 is TGCAGCGTTGTCGGGGTGGGGGACGGAGATACGCAGTATTTT. V usage is TRBV29-1 and J usage is TRBJ2-3; possibly TRBD1 or TRBD2 for D (5 bases each). Trimming took off 4 bases at V and 5 bases at J, with 16 bases between the two ends. In germline, CDR1 is SQVTM, CDR2 ANQGSEA. This CDR3 has 14 residues.

The V call is TRBV7-6, the J call TRBJ2-3; D is uncertain. This CDR3 has 15 residues. Germline lookup yields CDR1 SGHVS and CDR2 FNYEAQ. The V end was cut by 1 base, the J end by 3 bases, with 11 bases between. The CDR3 loop reads CASSLVALGTDTQYF. In DNA, the CDR3 is TGTGCCAGCAGCTTAGTGGCACTGGGAACAGATACGCAGTATTTT.

This clone has a handful of counts. The chain couples TRBV6-5 to TRBJ2-7, with D uncertain. The V gene's germline CDR1 is MNHEY and CDR2 SVGAGI. Deletions cut 2 bases from V and 3 bases from J, with 11 bases between. This CDR3 contains 14 residues. Written as DNA, the CDR3 is TGTGCCAGCAGTTACCTGAGGCAAGGCTACGAGCAGTACTTC. Translation: CASSYLRQGYEQYF.

V gene TRBV6-5 combines with J gene TRBJ2-7; TRBD2 matches at 7 bases. The CDR3 has 13 amino acids. CDR1 is MNHEY and CDR2 is SVGAGI in the germline V gene. V lost 7 bases and J lost 2; bases outside the gene matches: 5. Written as DNA, the CDR3 is TGTGCCAGCAAACGCGGGAGTCCCTACGAGCAGTACTTC. As protein: CASKRGSPYEQYF.

The chain combines TRBV28 with TRBJ2-7; TRBD1 matches 11 bases. The V gene end was trimmed by 11 bases and the J gene end by 4 bases; junction bases not matched to a gene: 13. Germline loops: CDR1 MDHEN, CDR2 SYDVKM. The CDR3 extends over 15 amino acids. CDR3 in amino acids: CAAYPGQGEIYEQYF. The CDR3 region has the DNA TGTGCCGCTTACCCGGGACAGGGGGAAATATACGAGCAGTACTTC. Using reference TRBV28 and TRBJ2-7 for the parts outside the CDR3, the full variable domain is DVKVTQSSRYLVKRTGEKVFLECVQDMDHENMFWYRQDPGLGLRLIYFSYDVKMKEKGDIPEGYSVSREKKERFSLILESASTNQTSMYLCAAYPGQGEIYEQYFGPGTRLTVT.

V and J are TRBV11-2 and TRBJ2-1; D might be TRBD1 (5 bases). The V end lost 0 bases, the J end lost 12 bases, and 9 bases lay between the germline ends. From germline, CDR1 is SGHAT and CDR2 FQNNGV. The CDR3 length is 12 residues. CDR3 nucleotide sequence: TGTGCCAGCAGCTTAGATGGTAGGGGGCAGTTCTTC. Protein: CASSLDGRGQFF.